The rows below give T cell receptor beta chains drawn from one sample of a study of T cells in Graves' hyperthyroidism and ophthalmopathy. MiXCR was run by TCRdb on the multiplex PCR reads, yielding one entry per CDR3 protein. Of about 210,000 distinct CDR3 sequences listed, roughly 18% were seen once; the top ten hold roughly 50%. Sequencing input: blood. The receptors stem from a man aged 45 to 65 with Graves' hyperthyroidism. Both conserved end residues are part of each CDR3. The D gene is left open where the match is weak. Size is stated for part of the rows, as once, few or many counts, or as a class when the clone is expanded.

V: TRBV6-2/TRBV6-3
size: many
J: TRBJ2-1
D: TRBD2
DNA: TGTGCCAGCAGTTACGGTATTAGCGGGATATACAATGAGCAGTTCTTC
CDR3: CASSYGISGIYNEQFF

V: TRBV12-3/TRBV12-4
size: many
J: TRBJ2-5
D: -
DNA: TGTGCCAGCAGGTCCACAGGGTCCCCCCACGAGACCCAGTACTTC
CDR3: CASRSTGSPHETQYF

V: TRBV7-9
size: many
J: TRBJ1-4
D: TRBD1
DNA: TGTGCCAGCAGCCACAGGAGGTTGGACAGGGGTGAAAAACTGTTTTTT
CDR3: CASSHRRLDRGEKLFF

V: TRBV18
size: few
J: TRBJ1-2
D: -
DNA: TGTGCCAGCTCACCATTGGAGACCTATGGCTACACCTTC
CDR3: CASSPLETYGYTF

V: TRBV12-5
size: many
J: TRBJ1-5
D: TRBD1
DNA: TGTGCTAGTGGCACAGGGACAGATCTTCAGCCCCAGCATTTT
CDR3: CASGTGTDLQPQHF

V: TRBV12-3/TRBV12-4
size: few
J: TRBJ2-1
D: TRBD2
DNA: TGTGCCAGTCTATTAGCGGGGCCCCAACATGAGCAGTTCTTC
CDR3: CASLLAGPQHEQFF

V: TRBV30
size: many
J: TRBJ1-6
D: -
DNA: TGTGCCTGGAGCGAGGGATTTCCGAATTCACCCCTCCACTTT
CDR3: CAWSEGFPNSPLHF

V: TRBV7-3
size: few
J: TRBJ2-2
D: -
DNA: TGTGCCAGCAGCTTCGGAGCGGGCAACACCGGGGAGCTGTTTTTT
CDR3: CASSFGAGNTGELFF

V: TRBV6-5
size: many
J: TRBJ2-3
D: -
DNA: TGTGCCAGCAGTTACTCGAATCTAGGCACAGATACGCAGTATTTT
CDR3: CASSYSNLGTDTQYF

V: TRBV5-5
size: -
J: TRBJ2-3
D: TRBD2
DNA: TGTGCCAGCAGACTACTAGCGGGAGTTTACACAGATACGCAGTATTTT
CDR3: CASRLLAGVYTDTQYF

V: TRBV19
size: -
J: TRBJ2-1
D: -
DNA: TGTGCCGGTAATTCCGGAGGAGCCTACAATGAGCAGTTCTTC
CDR3: CAGNSGGAYNEQFF

V: TRBV6-1
size: few
J: TRBJ1-3
D: -
DNA: TGTGCCAGCACCCGGACGGCGTCTGGAAACACCATATATTTT
CDR3: CASTRTASGNTIYF

V: TRBV28
size: -
J: TRBJ2-7
D: TRBD2
DNA: TGTGCCAGCAGTTTAGCTAGCGGGAACCGGAACGAGCAGTACTTC
CDR3: CASSLASGNRNEQYF

V: TRBV19
size: few
J: TRBJ1-1
D: -
DNA: TGTGCCAGTAGCAACAGGGAAGGGGACACTGAAGCTTTCTTT
CDR3: CASSNREGDTEAFF

V: TRBV7-3
size: few
J: TRBJ2-1
D: -
DNA: TGTGCCAGCAGCTTAAGTGGGTCCACCAGTGAGCAGTTCTTC
CDR3: CASSLSGSTSEQFF

V: TRBV7-8
size: many
J: TRBJ1-4
D: -
DNA: TGTGCCAGCAGCTTACTTGTCTCCAGGGCTGGAGAAAAACTGTTTTTT
CDR3: CASSLLVSRAGEKLFF

V: TRBV5-1
size: -
J: TRBJ2-1
D: TRBD2
DNA: TGCGCCAGCAGCCGCTTTACTAGCGGGAGTCACAATGAGCAGTTCTTC
CDR3: CASSRFTSGSHNEQFF

V: TRBV5-1
size: few
J: TRBJ1-3
D: -
DNA: TGCGCCAGCAGCTTGGACAGCCTCTTTTCTGGAAACACCATATATTTT
CDR3: CASSLDSLFSGNTIYF

V: TRBV19
size: -
J: TRBJ1-1
D: -
DNA: TGTGCCAGTAGTATAACAGTCAACACTGAAGCTTTCTTT
CDR3: CASSITVNTEAFF

V: TRBV20-1
size: many
J: TRBJ2-7
D: -
DNA: TGCAGTGCTAGGTCCCTGGTCAGGGACGAGCAGTACTTC
CDR3: CSARSLVRDEQYF

V: TRBV5-1
size: -
J: TRBJ2-2
D: -
DNA: TGCGCCAGCAGCTTGCACAGGAGTAACACCGGGGAGCTGTTTTTT
CDR3: CASSLHRSNTGELFF

V: TRBV6-1
size: -
J: TRBJ2-1
D: -
DNA: TGTGCCAGCATGGGTCCGGCCTCCTACAATGAGCAGTTCTTC
CDR3: CASMGPASYNEQFF

V: TRBV3-1
size: many
J: TRBJ2-3
D: -
DNA: TGTGCCAGCAGCCAAGACAAGGACAGCACAGATACGCAGTATTTT
CDR3: CASSQDKDSTDTQYF

V: TRBV4-2
size: many
J: TRBJ2-7
D: TRBD2
DNA: TGTGCCAGCAGCCAAGATCGGGCTAGCGGGAGCTACGAGCAGTACTTC
CDR3: CASSQDRASGSYEQYF

V: TRBV11-2
size: many
J: TRBJ2-1
D: -
DNA: TGTGCCAGCAGCTTAGGAGGATTTCGATACAATGAGCAGTTCTTC
CDR3: CASSLGGFRYNEQFF

V: TRBV2
size: many
J: TRBJ2-7
D: -
DNA: TGTGCCAACAAAGATGGGATTTACGAGCAGTACTTC
CDR3: CANKDGIYEQYF

V: TRBV5-4
size: -
J: TRBJ2-3
D: -
DNA: TGTGCCAGCAGCTTGGGTCTAGACACAGATACGCAGTATTTT
CDR3: CASSLGLDTDTQYF